The 2 T cell receptor beta chains below were found in one sample sequenced in a study of T cells in Graves' hyperthyroidism and ophthalmopathy. What was amplified from RNA transcripts were TCR beta CDR3 regions. The HTBI primer set served for first-round RT-PCR of the TCR CDR3. MiXCR, applied by TCRdb to the multiplex PCR reads, yields one record per CDR3 protein. The sample yields approximately 270,000 distinct CDR3 sequences, 14% to 15% seen once. Sequenced sample: blood. The receptors were sampled from a woman in her 40s with Graves' hyperthyroidism that later progressed to Graves' ophthalmopathy.

This clonotype has ten or more counts. The chain couples TRBV19 to TRBJ1-5, with D possibly TRBD1 on 6 matching bases. This CDR3 is 15 amino acids long. Germline V gene data show CDR1 as LNHDA and CDR2 as SQIVND (reference sequence). Between the trimmed V and J ends, which lost 7 bases and 4 bases, there was a span of 17 bases. Here the CDR3 DNA reads TGTGCCAGTACCCGAGGTACAGGGACTAATCAGCCCCAGCATTTT. Translating it yields CASTRGTGTNQPQHF. The complete variable domain, with remaining parts taken from reference TRBV19 and TRBJ1-5, reads DGGITQSPKYLFRKEGQNVTLSCEQNLNHDAMYWYRQDPGQGLRLIYYSQIVNDFQKGDIAEGYSVSREKKESFPLTVTSAQKNPTAFYLCASTRGTGTNQPQHFGDGTRLSIL.

This clonotype was recorded many times. The chain joins TRBV30 to TRBJ2-1; D is perhaps TRBD1 or TRBD2 (6 bases each). The CDR3 totals 14 residues. V lost 5 bases and J lost 6, with 17 bases in between. Per the germline V gene, CDR1 is GTSNPN and CDR2 is SVGIG (reference sequence). For the CDR3, the DNA is TGTGCCTGGGAGAGGGGGGAGGACCTCAATGAGCAGTTCTTC. Residues: CAWERGEDLNEQFF.